These T cell receptor beta chains were read from a single sample in a study of T cells after yellow fever vaccination. A single record per CDR3 protein comes from TCRdb applying MiXCR to the 5' RACE reads. The data contain 46,000 or so distinct CDR3 sequences, more than 6% of them singletons. Sample: PBMCs, either bulk or a sorted T-cell subset (CD4+, CD8+, memory, or dextramer-sorted; not recorded which), taken 45 days after the yellow fever booster vaccination. The origin of the receptors is a man aged 30 to 39 who received the YFV17D yellow fever vaccine. The CDR3 runs from the conserved cysteine through the conserved F or W.

CDR3aa: CASSFSSMNTEAFF
j_gene: TRBJ1-1
len: 14
v_gene: TRBV12-3/TRBV12-4

CDR3aa: CASSFGGGTGELFF
j_gene: TRBJ2-2
len: 14
v_gene: TRBV5-1

CDR3aa: CASSLEGFGYTF
j_gene: TRBJ1-2
len: 12
v_gene: TRBV7-9

CDR3aa: CASSLSDPGADGYTF
j_gene: TRBJ1-2
len: 15
v_gene: TRBV5-1

CDR3aa: CASSHKTTTYNEQFF
j_gene: TRBJ2-1
len: 15
v_gene: TRBV7-2

CDR3aa: CASSLRPTEAFF
j_gene: TRBJ1-1
len: 12
v_gene: TRBV7-2

CDR3aa: CASSLAGQSNQPQHF
j_gene: TRBJ1-5
len: 15
v_gene: TRBV5-1

CDR3aa: CASSRGTGFSNQPQHF
j_gene: TRBJ1-5
len: 16
v_gene: TRBV6-5

CDR3aa: CASSPGQGETGELFF
j_gene: TRBJ2-2
len: 15
v_gene: TRBV4-2

CDR3aa: CATRGQVPTEQFF
j_gene: TRBJ2-1
len: 13
v_gene: TRBV24-1

CDR3aa: CASSLDELARFF
j_gene: TRBJ2-1
len: 12
v_gene: TRBV11-2

CDR3aa: CSVEPGEETQYF
j_gene: TRBJ2-5
len: 12
v_gene: TRBV29-1

CDR3aa: CASSGLAGVDTQYF
j_gene: TRBJ2-3
len: 14
v_gene: TRBV9

CDR3aa: CASSIGTFQETQYF
j_gene: TRBJ2-5
len: 14
v_gene: TRBV5-1